The next 20 T cell receptor beta chains were all read from a single sample in a study of blood T cell repertoires in COVID-19. Profiling relied on immunoSEQ multiplex PCR, and the TCRdb table lists in-frame clones only, not all of them. The sample carries about 39,000 clones, just under 95% recorded once. Sample: peripheral blood. Source of these receptors: a human donor with active COVID-19. The donor label of this sample is uncertain.

CDR3 loop: CASSPRGGTGANVLTF. Written as DNA, the CDR3 is TGTGCCAGCAGCCCCCGGGGTGGGACTGGGGCCAACGTCCTGACTTTC. The chain recombines TRBV4-2 with TRBJ2-6, with D tentatively TRBD2 (5 bases). V shed 4 bases and J shed 2 bases, with 12 bases lying between them. The CDR3 consists of 16 residues. CDR1 and CDR2 (germline): LGHNA, YNFKEQ.

The rearrangement joins TRBV3-1 (or the pseudogene TRBV3-2) to TRBJ1-1; a weak D match, TRBD1 (6 bases). Germline V gene lookup returns CDR1 LGHDT and CDR2 YNNKEL (reference sequence). The V gene lost 7 bases and the J gene lost 8 bases, with 11 bases spanning the gap. There are 11 residues in the CDR3. CDR3 coding DNA: TGTGCCAGCAACAACAGGGAAGAAGCTTTCTTT. Protein: CASNNREEAFF.

The chain uses TRBV18 and TRBJ2-7; D may be TRBD1 (6 bases). The CDR3 contains 15 residues. With 2 bases removed from V and 0 bases from J, the gap between germline ends came to 11 bases. The germline gives CDR1 KGHSH, CDR2 LQKENI. The chain's CDR3 is CASSPGQGNSYEQYF. CDR3 in DNA: TGTGCCAGCTCACCAGGTCAGGGGAACTCCTACGAGCAGTACTTC.

Remarks on this clone: Within the sample, other DNA sequences also encode this same CDR3. The V gene is TRBV19, the J gene TRBJ1-2; 8 bases agree with TRBD1. Germline loops: CDR1 LNHDA, CDR2 SQIVND (reference sequence). Trimming removed 6 bases from V and 8 bases from J; junction bases left unmatched: 8. The CDR3 has 13 residues. The CDR3 here is CASSPGTGSGYTF. The CDR3 nucleotides are TGTGCCAGTAGCCCCGGGACAGGTAGCGGCTACACCTTC.

The chain uses TRBV1 and TRBJ2-7; the D call TRBD1 from the table was never checked on the DNA. TRBV1 constitutes a pseudogene. The CDR3 is made up of 15 amino acids. Here the CDR3 DNA reads TGCACCAGCAGCCAAGGTACAGGGGCCCGCGGGGAGCAGTACTTC. Protein product: CTSSQGTGARGEQYF.

DNA for the CDR3: TGTGCCAGCAGCCCCTGGGCTAACACTGAAGCTTTCTTT. It translates to CASSPWANTEAFF. The chain is built from TRBV9 and TRBJ1-1, with D unclear. V was pared by 4 bases and J by 2 bases, with 9 bases between. CDR3 length: 13 amino acids. CDR1 and CDR2 from the germline V gene are SGDLS and YYNGEE. The variable domain in full, completed from reference TRBV9 and TRBJ1-1, reads DSGVTQTPKHLITATGQRVTLRCSPRSGDLSVYWYQQSLDQGLQFLIQYYNGEERAKGNILERFSAQQFPDLHSELNLSSLELGDSALYFCASSPWANTEAFFGQGTRLTVV.

This chain links TRBV19 with TRBJ1-1, with TRBD1 matching over 8 bases. The CDR3 runs 16 residues. V shed 3 bases, J shed 6 bases, and the junction held 12 bases outside the gene matches. Germline CDR1 and CDR2: LNHDA and SQIVND (reference sequence). The CDR3 reads CASSMGDRTPRAEAFF. The CDR3, as DNA: TGTGCCAGTAGTATGGGGGACAGGACTCCGCGGGCTGAAGCTTTCTTT. Full variable domain (outside the CDR3, taken from reference TRBV19 and TRBJ1-1): DGGITQSPKYLFRKEGQNVTLSCEQNLNHDAMYWYRQDPGQGLRLIYYSQIVNDFQKGDIAEGYSVSREKKESFPLTVTSAQKNPTAFYLCASSMGDRTPRAEAFFGQGTRLTVV.

V is TRBV9 and J is TRBJ2-2; 9 nucleotides agree with TRBD2. Germline V CDR1 and CDR2: SGDLS, YYNGEE. This CDR3 spans 15 amino acids. The junction had 10 bases not matched to a gene; V was cut back by 3 bases and J by 10 bases. The CDR3 loop is CASSASGGGAPELFF. For the CDR3, the DNA is TGTGCCAGCAGCGCATCGGGCGGGGGGGCCCCGGAGCTGTTTTTT.

The CDR3 loop is CASRPPGQGGNSPLHF. The CDR3 DNA sequence: TGTGCCAGTAGACCTCCGGGACAGGGAGGTAATTCACCCCTCCACTTT. The chain has TRBV19 and TRBJ1-6; 9 nucleotides line up with TRBD1. The CDR3 length is 16 residues. Germline trimming cut 6 bases from V and 6 bases from J; bases unmatched to any gene: 9. The germline V gene has CDR1 LNHDA and CDR2 SQIVND (reference sequence).

The V call is TRBV7-2, the J call TRBJ2-5; 8 nucleotides align to TRBD2. The V gene end was trimmed by 2 bases and the J gene end by 4 bases; junction bases not matched to a gene: 6. CDR1 SGHTA and CDR2 FQGNSA come from the germline V gene. This CDR3 is 15 amino acids long. CDR3: CASSLSGRARETQYF. Written as DNA, the CDR3 is TGTGCCAGCAGCTTATCCGGGAGGGCCCGAGAGACCCAGTACTTC.

This chain joins TRBV7-2 and TRBJ2-7; D perhaps matches TRBD2 (6 bases). The CDR3 consists of 13 residues. Trimming took 5 bases from V and 7 from J, leaving 15 bases between them. The germline V gene encodes CDR1 SGHTA and CDR2 FQGNSA. This CDR3 is CASSDWRGGEQYF. As DNA, the CDR3 is TGTGCCAGCAGCGACTGGAGGGGCGGAGAGCAGTACTTC.

The chain uses TRBV5-4 and TRBJ2-2; D is uncertain. V was pared by 0 bases and J by 4 bases, with 13 bases between. Germline assignment: CDR1 SGHNT and CDR2 YYREEE (reference sequence). The CDR3 extends over 16 amino acids. This CDR3 is CASSLEASGSTGELFF. The CDR3 region has the DNA TGTGCCAGCAGCTTGGAAGCTTCAGGTAGCACCGGGGAGCTGTTTTTT.

This chain joins TRBV28 and TRBJ2-5; D call uncertain. Looked up from germline, CDR1 is MDHEN and CDR2 is SYDVKM. The CDR3 is made up of 11 amino acids. V shed 4 bases and J shed 5 bases, with 5 bases lying between them. The CDR3 spells CASSSIETQYF. The CDR3, as DNA: TGTGCCAGCAGTTCCATTGAGACCCAGTACTTC.

The CDR3, as DNA: TGTGCCAGCAGCTTGGTGCCACTCCAGAACACCGGGGAGCTGTTTTTT. It codes for CASSLVPLQNTGELFF. J is TRBJ2-2 and V is TRBV5-4; D ambiguous. The CDR3 length is 16 residues. The germline V gene encodes CDR1 SGHNT and CDR2 YYREEE (reference sequence). V dropped 0 bases and J dropped 1 base, with 10 bases sitting between them.

The genes are TRBV3-1 (or the pseudogene TRBV3-2) and TRBJ1-6; TRBD1 agrees at 7 bases. Germline CDR1 is LGHDT and CDR2 is YNNKEL (reference sequence). This CDR3 is 18 amino acids long. V lost 4 bases to trimming and J lost 3 bases; unmatched junction nucleotides: 12. The CDR3 loop is CASSRGHGQDFYNSPLHF. CDR3 DNA: TGTGCCAGCAGCCGAGGTCATGGACAGGACTTCTATAATTCACCCCTCCACTTT.

This clone came up once. The chain uses TRBV5-1 and TRBJ2-1; 8 bases agree with TRBD2. The CDR3 has 15 residues. Germline V gene data show CDR1 as SGHRS and CDR2 as YFSETQ. Trimming removed 4 bases from V and 4 bases from J; junction bases left unmatched: 7. CDR3 coding DNA: TGCGCCAGCAGCGGGGGACTAGGGAGTTACAATGAGCAGTTCTTC. Protein product: CASSGGLGSYNEQFF. Full variable domain (outside the CDR3, taken from reference TRBV5-1 and TRBJ2-1): KAGVTQTPRYLIKTRGQQVTLSCSPISGHRSVSWYQQTPGQGLQFLFEYFSETQRNKGNFPGRFSGRQFSNSRSEMNVSTLELGDSALYLCASSGGLGSYNEQFFGPGTRLTVL.

The gene calls are TRBV14 and TRBJ2-3, with D possibly TRBD2 on 5 matching bases. The CDR3 consists of 15 residues. V was clipped by 3 bases and J by 5 bases, with 15 bases between them. Germline V CDR1 and CDR2: SGHDN, FVKESK. The CDR3, as DNA: TGTGCCAGCAGCCACTTGATGGAGGAGAGAGATACGCAGTATTTT. Translated, it gives CASSHLMEERDTQYF.

This chain links TRBV28 with TRBJ2-3; D is perhaps TRBD1 (6 bases). Trimming shortened V by 7 bases and J by 0 bases, and 8 bases separated the two germline ends. The CDR3 length is 13 residues. CDR1 MDHEN and CDR2 SYDVKM come from the germline V gene. CDR3 residues: CASKGVSTDTQYF. The CDR3 DNA reads TGTGCCAGCAAGGGGGTAAGCACAGATACGCAGTATTTT. The full variable domain, completed using reference TRBV28 and TRBJ2-3, is DVKVTQSSRYLVKRTGEKVFLECVQDMDHENMFWYRQDPGLGLRLIYFSYDVKMKEKGDIPEGYSVSREKKERFSLILESASTNQTSMYLCASKGVSTDTQYFGPGTRLTVL.

The chain joins TRBV4-1 to TRBJ1-6; D perhaps matches TRBD1 (5 bases). Per the germline V gene, CDR1 is MGHRA and CDR2 is YSYEKL. V lost 0 bases, J lost 6 bases, and 9 bases lay in between. This CDR3 is built from 15 residues. The CDR3 nucleotides are TGCGCCAGCAGCCAAGAGGGGCAGGGTAATTCACCCCTCCACTTT. Its translation: CASSQEGQGNSPLHF.

The sample holds one count of this clone. V and J are TRBV2 and TRBJ1-6; TRBD1 might be the D (6 bases). The CDR3 is 15 residues long. Germline CDR1 and CDR2: SNHLY and FYNNEI. The ends were cut back, 3 bases at V and 10 bases at J, with 16 bases in the middle. The CDR3 sequence: CASSERYQGTSPLHF. The CDR3 bases are TGTGCCAGCAGTGAGAGGTACCAGGGGACCTCACCCCTCCACTTT.